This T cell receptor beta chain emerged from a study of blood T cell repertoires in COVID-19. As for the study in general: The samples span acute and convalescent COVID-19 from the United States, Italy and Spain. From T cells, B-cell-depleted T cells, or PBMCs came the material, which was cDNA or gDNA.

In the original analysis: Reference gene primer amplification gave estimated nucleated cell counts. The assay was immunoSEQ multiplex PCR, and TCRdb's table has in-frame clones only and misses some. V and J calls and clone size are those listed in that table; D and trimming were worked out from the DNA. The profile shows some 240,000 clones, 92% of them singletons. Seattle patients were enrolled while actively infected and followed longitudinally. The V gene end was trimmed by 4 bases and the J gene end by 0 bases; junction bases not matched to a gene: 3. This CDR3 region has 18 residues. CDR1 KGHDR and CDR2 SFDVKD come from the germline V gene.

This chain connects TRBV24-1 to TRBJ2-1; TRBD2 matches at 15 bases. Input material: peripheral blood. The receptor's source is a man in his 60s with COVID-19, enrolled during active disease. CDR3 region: CATSEGLAGGFSYNEQFF. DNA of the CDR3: TGTGCCACCAGTGAGGGACTAGCGGGAGGCTTCTCCTACAATGAGCAGTTCTTC.